This TCR beta chain stems from a study of a mutant IDH1 vaccine in newly diagnosed glioma. Study as a whole: Earlier treatment was radiotherapy, temozolomide, or both, with most getting both. Study-wide points: Apparently unrelated to pseudoprogression were changes in the top peripheral T cell clonotypes. Immune responses arising from the vaccine appeared in more than 90% of patients.

Sequenced by immunoSEQ multiplex PCR; TCRdb stores in-frame clones only, minus some. The sample carries around 50,000 clones, 86% recorded once. Germline CDR1 is SGHRS and CDR2 is YFSETQ. CDR3 length: 14 residues. The V end was cut by 5 bases, the J end by 1 base, with 11 bases between. A note on this clone: Its antigen is unidentified.

Time point indicated: baseline, week 1 (first vaccination visit). Treatment here: pre-vaccination baseline after standard-of-care therapy. The donors' diagnosis was new WHO grade 3 or 4 astrocytoma that was IDH1-mutant and ATRX-lost. This material consisted of PBMCs, taken from a glioma patient treated with radiotherapy, temozolomide or both. The clonotype comes from a man aged 40-49 years with glioma. This chain uses TRBV5-1 with TRBJ2-3; D is perhaps TRBD1 (6 bases). CDR3 DNA sequence: TGCGCCAGCAGGAGGGACATACGCACAGATACGCAGTATTTT. This translates into CASRRDIRTDTQYF.